This T cell receptor (beta chain) comes out of a study of blood T cell repertoires in COVID-19. Study details: COVID-19 samples from acute and convalescent phases originated in the United States, Italy and Spain. The analysed material was cDNA or gDNA that came from T cells, B-cell-depleted T cells, or PBMCs.

In the original processing: Reference gene primer amplification gave nucleated cell count estimates. Only in-frame clones appear in the TCRdb table, and some are missing; sequencing was by immunoSEQ multiplex PCR. That table gives V, J and clone size, and the DNA gave D and trimming. Counted here are about 88,000 clones, approximately 88% occurring once; the ten biggest clones make up 11%. The V gene lost 2 bases and the J gene lost 8 bases, with 13 bases spanning the gap. Germline V gene lookup returns CDR1 SGHRS and CDR2 YFSETQ. This CDR3 has 14 residues. Specimen: peripheral blood. The receptor was derived from a man aged 80 or over with acute or convalescent COVID-19. The V call is TRBV5-1, the J call TRBJ1-4; weak D call: TRBD1 (6 bases). The CDR3 nucleotides are TGCGCCAGCAGCTTAGCGGGGGCGCAGGAAAAACTGTTTTTT. Protein product: CASSLAGAQEKLFF.